These 31 T cell receptor beta chains came from one sample sequenced in a study of post-analysis software for immune sequencing data (dated by TCRdb to between 2014 and 2017). Summary of the overall study and its limitations: Significantly higher frequencies in patients than in controls were found for about five TRBV segments, including TRBV5-6, TRBV5-1 and TRBV20-1.

No antigens are known for them. The library was produced with PCR. Data came from an Illumina HiSeq 2500. Unique molecular identifiers were incorporated into TCR beta cDNA libraries to reduce PCR and sequencing biases. TCRdb reworked the public reads: Q25 trimming with fastp, MiXCR clone assembly, productive beta chains retained. One record per CDR3 amino acid sequence lists the most common genes and DNA. Present in this sample are approximately 570,000 distinct CDR3 sequences, roughly 47% of which were seen just once. The top ten clones comprise about 1.8% of the sample. The sample comprised blood. The receptor source for this set is a girl aged 10 to 17 with multiple sclerosis.

The CDR3, as DNA: TGTGCCATCAGTGACGGGGACGAGCAGTACTTC. Translation: CAISDGDEQYF. The V gene is TRBV10-3, the J gene TRBJ2-7; D might be TRBD2 (5 bases). The CDR3 runs to 11 residues. Trimming shortened V by 3 bases and J by 5 bases, and 5 bases separated the two germline ends. CDR1 ENHRY and CDR2 SYGVKD come from the germline V gene.

A few counts support this clonotype. The CDR3 DNA sequence: TGTGCCAGCAGTCCTACCGGGACCACTGGCTACACCTTC. It codes for CASSPTGTTGYTF. The gene calls are TRBV12-3 or TRBV12-4 and TRBJ1-2, with a weak D call TRBD1 (5 bases). V lost 5 bases, J lost 7 bases, and 14 bases lay in between. The CDR3 length is 13 residues.

This clonotype was seen a handful of times. The rearrangement joins TRBV6-5 to TRBJ2-5; 7 positions agree with TRBD1. The trim removed 4 bases at V and 3 bases at J, leaving 8 bases unmatched. Germline CDR1 reads MNHEY; CDR2 reads SVGAGI. CDR3 length: 15 amino acids. CDR3 nucleotide sequence: TGTGCCAGCAGTTTTTTAGGGCAGGGGGAAGAGACCCAGTACTTC. This codes for CASSFLGQGEETQYF.

The genes are TRBV24-1 and TRBJ1-2; 7 bases are a match to TRBD1. The CDR3 runs to 12 residues. Trimming removed 9 bases from V and 4 bases from J; junction bases left unmatched: 4. Germline V gives CDR1 KGHDR, CDR2 SFDVKD. This CDR3 is CATRDSLYGYTF. CDR3 nucleotides: TGTGCCACCCGGGACAGCCTCTATGGCTACACCTTC.

Details on this clonotype: At one boundary the junction diverges from the germline segment, which might be a read error. This chain connects TRBV20-1 to TRBJ1-2; tentatively, D is TRBD1 (5 bases). The length of the CDR3 is 14 residues. CDR1 and CDR2 (germline): DFQATT, SNEGSKA (reference sequence). The CDR3 DNA follows: TGCAGTGCTGGAGACAGCCCTACTAACTATGGCTACACCTTC. It yields the protein CSAGDSPTNYGYTF.

This clonotype was seen a few times. The chain combines TRBV29-1 with TRBJ2-7; maybe TRBD1 (6 bases). The length of the CDR3 is 14 residues. Trimming removed 5 bases at V and 6 bases at J, with 20 bases between. The germline CDR1 and CDR2 sequences are SQVTM and ANQGSEA. CDR3 nucleotides: TGCAGCGTTTACAGGGTAGGGACCTTTCGCGAGCAGTACTTC. Its translation: CSVYRVGTFREQYF.

This clonotype was seen repeatedly, ten times or more. This rearrangement joins TRBV25-1 to TRBJ2-1; 8 nucleotides match TRBD2. This CDR3 is 16 amino acids long. Trimming cost V 8 bases and J 4 bases; bases outside gene matches: 13. Germline CDR1 is MGHDK and CDR2 is SYGVNS. This CDR3 reads CASRAGGSELYNEQFF. The CDR3 DNA follows: TGTGCCAGCCGGGCGGGGGGATCCGAACTTTACAATGAGCAGTTCTTC.

The chain is built from TRBV12-3 or TRBV12-4 and TRBJ2-5; TRBD1 aligns across 7 bases. The DNA end is a closer match to TRBJ2-7, so the J assignment may be wrong. The CDR3 contains 14 residues. The CDR3 nucleotides read TGTGCCAGCAGTCGATACAGGGGTACCTACGAGCAGTACTTC. Amino acids: CASSRYRGTYEQYF.

This clonotype was observed a handful of times. The chain combines TRBV5-1 with TRBJ2-1; D not resolved. The CDR3 sequence is 12 residues long. Trimming took 3 bases from V and 10 from J, leaving 11 bases between them. Germline values: CDR1 SGHRS, CDR2 YFSETQ. As DNA, the CDR3 is TGCGCCAGCAGCTATGGCCCCAAGGAGCAGTTCTTC. Translating it yields CASSYGPKEQFF.

The sample holds a few counts of this clonotype. The chain's CDR3 is CAISEGDTNYQPQHF. In nucleotides, the CDR3 is TGTGCCATCAGTGAGGGGGACACCAATTATCAGCCCCAGCATTTT. The chain employs TRBV10-3 and TRBJ1-5, with a possible D match to TRBD1 (6 bases). CDR1 is ENHRY and CDR2 is SYGVKD in the germline V gene. V gave up 2 bases and J gave up 5 bases, with 13 bases separating them. The CDR3 is 15 amino acids.

This sequence joins TRBV7-3 and TRBJ1-2, with 7 bases lining up with TRBD1. Germline loops: CDR1 SGHTA, CDR2 FQGTGA. The CDR3 sequence is 15 residues long. V lost 4 bases, J lost 4 bases, and 9 bases stayed unmatched. The CDR3 DNA reads TGTGCCAGCAGCTCGCCGGGACAGACCATCTATGGCTACACCTTC. Its protein product is CASSSPGQTIYGYTF.

This clonotype showed up just a few times. The J gene is TRBJ2-7, the V gene TRBV5-1; TRBD1 matches at 10 bases. V shed 4 bases and J 2 bases; nucleotides not matched to a gene: 9. CDR3 size: 16 residues. Germline CDR1 and CDR2: SGHRS and YFSETQ. DNA of the CDR3: TGCGCCAGCAGCCTTGCCCGGGGACAGGGGCCCTACGAGCAGTACTTC. Its protein is CASSLARGQGPYEQYF.

The rearrangement links TRBV10-3 to TRBJ2-4; D gene ambiguous. The end of the DNA fits TRBJ2-7 better, so the J call may be wrong. The CDR3 totals 14 residues. Germline V gives CDR1 ENHRY, CDR2 SYGVKD. CDR3 loop: CAISDFGGSYEQYF. As DNA, the CDR3 is TGTGCCATCAGTGATTTCGGCGGTTCCTACGAGCAGTACTTC.

This clonotype was seen more than once but under ten times. This rearrangement joins TRBV12-5 to TRBJ2-6; D gene ambiguous. Germline V gives CDR1 LGHNT, CDR2 FRNRAP. V lost 7 bases, J lost 4 bases, and 11 bases lay in between. The CDR3 length is 14 residues. DNA for the CDR3: TGTGCTAGTGCCCTAAGGACCGGGGCCAACGTCCTGACTTTC. Amino acids: CASALRTGANVLTF.

This clonotype was seen only a few times. This sequence joins TRBV6-6 and TRBJ2-7; the match to TRBD2 covers 9 bases. Germline assignment: CDR1 MNHNY and CDR2 SVGAGI (reference sequence). This CDR3 spans 13 amino acids. V dropped 7 bases and J dropped 3; count of bases not matched to a gene: 4. The CDR3: CASIRREGYEQYF. The CDR3 bases are TGTGCCAGCATCCGGCGGGAGGGCTACGAGCAGTACTTC.

This clonotype turned up a few times. The rearrangement joins TRBV10-3 to TRBJ2-5; the match to TRBD2 covers 11 bases. The CDR3 extends over 15 amino acids. Germline CDR1 reads ENHRY; CDR2 reads SYGVKD. Germline trimming cut 3 bases from V and 1 base from J; bases unmatched to any gene: 1. Written as DNA, the CDR3 is TGTGCCATCAGTGATACTAGCGGGGGCCAAGAGACCCAGTACTTC. This translates into CAISDTSGGQETQYF.

The chain links TRBV6-2 or TRBV6-3 to TRBJ2-2, with D perhaps TRBD2 (6 bases). Germline V gene sequence: CDR1 MNHEY, CDR2 SVGEGT. This CDR3 has 14 amino acids. V gave up 0 bases and J gave up 5 bases, with 7 bases separating them. For the CDR3, the DNA is TGTGCCAGCAGTTACTCGGCGGGGACCGGGGAGCTGTTTTTT. It translates to CASSYSAGTGELFF.

The chain has TRBV12-3 or TRBV12-4 and TRBJ1-2; 9 nucleotides agree with TRBD1. J gave up 4 bases and V 2 bases, and 5 bases lay outside the gene matches. The CDR3 runs to 15 residues. The CDR3 is CASSLSGTGSYGYTF. The CDR3 coding sequence is TGTGCCAGCAGTTTATCCGGGACAGGGTCCTATGGCTACACCTTC.

The J gene is TRBJ1-1, the V gene TRBV3-1; D not resolved. The CDR3 has 12 amino acids. Germline CDR1 reads LGHDT; CDR2 reads YNNKEL (reference sequence). V was pared by 9 bases and J by 0 bases, with 8 bases between. Here the CDR3 reads CASAILNTEAFF. CDR3 nucleotides: TGTGCCAGTGCCATATTGAACACTGAAGCTTTCTTT.

The chain employs TRBV4-1 and TRBJ1-2, with TRBD1 matching 12 bases. V dropped 3 bases and J dropped 4; count of bases not matched to a gene: 6. This CDR3 comprises 16 residues. The V gene's germline CDR1 is MGHRA and CDR2 YSYEKL. The chain's CDR3 is CASSHPGTGGVYGYTF. The CDR3 region has the DNA TGCGCCAGCAGCCATCCCGGGACAGGGGGCGTCTATGGCTACACCTTC.

V and J are TRBV11-2 and TRBJ1-1, with a weak D call TRBD1 (6 bases). This CDR3 has 11 residues. Trimming removed 3 bases from V and 11 bases from J, with 10 bases in between. Germline V CDR1 and CDR2: SGHAT, FQNNGV. CDR3 region: CASSFGGEAFF. CDR3 DNA: TGTGCCAGCAGCTTCGGGGGCGAGGCTTTCTTT.

This clonotype was seen only a few times. A much larger clone lies a single base off, so this may be a read error. The chain links TRBV3-1 to TRBJ2-7, with D hard to call. The CDR3 is 11 residues long. The V gene's germline CDR1 is LGHDT and CDR2 YNNKEL (reference sequence). V was shortened by 0 bases and J by 5 bases, with 2 bases between the two germline ends. The CDR3 DNA follows: TGTGCCAGCAGCCAAGATCACGAGCAGTACTTC. Translated, it gives CASSQDHEQYF.

This chain connects TRBV7-2 to TRBJ1-6; D is unclear. Germline V CDR1 and CDR2: SGHTA, FQGNSA. There are 14 residues in the CDR3. Trimming left V 6 bases short and J 10 bases short, with 16 bases between. The DNA of the CDR3 is TGTGCCAGCAGGGTATTCTCCCTTAACTCACCCCTCCACTTT. This translates into CASRVFSLNSPLHF. Together with reference TRBV7-2 and TRBJ1-6, the CDR3 gives the full variable domain: GAGVSQSPSNKVTEKGKDVELRCDPISGHTALYWYRQSLGQGLEFLIYFQGNSAPDKSGLPSDRFSAERTGGSVSTLTIQRTQQEDSAVYLCASRVFSLNSPLHFGNGTRLTVT.

This clonotype was detected a few times. The chain employs TRBV20-1 and TRBJ2-5; 12 bases line up with TRBD2. V lost 6 bases and J lost 3; bases outside the gene matches: 8. The CDR3 is 15 residues long. CDR1 and CDR2 (germline): DFQATT, SNEGSKA (reference sequence). The CDR3 region is CSAHLAGGTKETQYF. The CDR3 nucleotides read TGCAGTGCGCACCTAGCGGGGGGGACCAAAGAGACCCAGTACTTC.

This sequence joins TRBV20-1 and TRBJ2-3, with TRBD2 matching over 14 bases. The CDR3 contains 17 residues. V shed 6 bases, J shed 2 bases, and the junction held 10 bases outside the gene matches. The V gene's germline CDR1 is DFQATT and CDR2 SNEGSKA (reference sequence). CDR3 in amino acids: CSAHGLAGGPFTDTQYF. The CDR3 nucleotides are TGCAGTGCCCACGGACTAGCGGGGGGACCCTTCACAGATACGCAGTATTTT.

The V and J genes are TRBV20-1 and TRBJ1-2; possibly TRBD1 for D (5 bases). With 1 base removed from V and 3 bases from J, the gap between germline ends came to 12 bases. Germline V gene lookup returns CDR1 DFQATT and CDR2 SNEGSKA (reference sequence). This CDR3 spans 14 amino acids. CDR3 amino acids: CSARVSTVYYGYTF. As DNA, the CDR3 is TGCAGTGCTAGAGTCTCGACAGTCTACTATGGCTACACCTTC.

This clonotype was seen only a few times. One end of the junction fails to match germline, which may point to a read error. The chain couples TRBV25-1 to TRBJ2-5; TRBD2 agrees at 10 bases. The germline gives CDR1 MGHDK, CDR2 SYGVNS. CDR3 length equals 16 residues. The CDR3 bases are TGTGCCGGCAGTGATGATCTAGCGGGGGCGGGAGAGACCCAGTACTTC. Protein product: CAGSDDLAGAGETQYF.

This clonotype was seen only a few times. The chain couples TRBV6-5 to TRBJ1-4; TRBD1 is a possible D gene (5 bases). CDR3 length: 13 amino acids. The germline gives CDR1 MNHEY, CDR2 SVGAGI. Between the trimmed V and J ends, which lost 2 bases and 13 bases, there was a span of 14 bases. CDR3 DNA sequence: TGTGCCAGCAGTTACCCGGGAGGGGCGAGACTGTTTTTT. Its protein is CASSYPGGARLFF.

This clonotype turned up a few times. The chain has TRBV10-3 and TRBJ2-7, with a possible D match to TRBD1 (11 bases). Germline-derived CDR1 and CDR2 are ENHRY and SYGVKD. Trimming took 0 bases from V and 2 from J, leaving 26 bases between them. The CDR3 extends over 20 amino acids. CDR3 bases: TGTGCCATCAGTGAGTCGTTACGGACAGGGGGCCTAGCGGGGGCCTACGAGCAGTACTTC. This encodes CAISESLRTGGLAGAYEQYF.

In this sample, this clonotype turned up once. The chain uses TRBV11-2 and TRBJ2-7, with TRBD2 identical over 8 bases. V shed 5 bases and J 3 bases; nucleotides not matched to a gene: 15. Germline values: CDR1 SGHAT, CDR2 FQNNGV. This CDR3 is built from 17 residues. CDR3 nucleotides: TGTGCCAGCAGCCCCAGGGGTGCGAGCGGGAGCTTCTACGAGCAGTACTTC. Its translation is CASSPRGASGSFYEQYF.

The chain is built from TRBV10-3 and TRBJ2-7; D is possibly TRBD1 or TRBD2 (5 bases each). CDR3 size: 12 residues. The germline V gene encodes CDR1 ENHRY and CDR2 SYGVKD. The V and J ends lost 7 bases and 1 base respectively, with 8 bases between them. CDR3 in amino acids: CAIMGESYEQYF. The CDR3 DNA reads TGTGCCATCATGGGGGAATCCTACGAGCAGTACTTC.